The rows below give T cell receptor beta chains drawn from one sample of a study of Graves' ophthalmopathy and Graves' hyperthyroidism. TCRdb redid the calling of the multiplex PCR reads with MiXCR, one entry per CDR3 protein. The data contain about 400,000 distinct CDR3 sequences, 15% to 17% of them singletons. The sample taken for sequencing was peripheral blood. These receptors were collected from a woman under 30 with stable Graves' hyperthyroidism. Each CDR3 is given without its conserved first and last residue.

v_call: TRBV6-2/TRBV6-3
cdr3_aa: ASSRRRGTSGNEQY

v_call: TRBV20-1
cdr3_aa: SARDTRIWSDTQY

v_call: TRBV27
cdr3_aa: ASSFYRGSNQPQH

v_call: TRBV6-2/TRBV6-3
cdr3_aa: ASSYSGGSNQPQH

v_call: TRBV24-1
cdr3_aa: ATSDSQGPGWNEQF

v_call: TRBV28
cdr3_aa: ASIIRATGELF

v_call: TRBV14
cdr3_aa: ASSQGPGTGYGYT

v_call: TRBV29-1
cdr3_aa: SVPVAETQY

v_call: TRBV24-1
cdr3_aa: ATSGGQARSYGYT

v_call: TRBV6-5
cdr3_aa: ASSSWTGFEVAKNIKY

v_call: TRBV19
cdr3_aa: ASKSGPTDHQPQH

v_call: TRBV6-1
cdr3_aa: ASSSLDREETQY

v_call: TRBV20-1
cdr3_aa: SARDGTGGIQPQH

v_call: TRBV6-1
cdr3_aa: ASSEMLLGELF

v_call: TRBV12-3/TRBV12-4
cdr3_aa: ASSLGLANGYT

v_call: TRBV6-5
cdr3_aa: ASNGNYGYT

v_call: TRBV27
cdr3_aa: ASTPEGQGNSPLH

v_call: TRBV6-2/TRBV6-3
cdr3_aa: ASSYGRGGQNTGELF

v_call: TRBV7-6
cdr3_aa: ASSFGNPGRETQY

v_call: TRBV12-3/TRBV12-4
cdr3_aa: ASSRDGQKDQPQH

v_call: TRBV14
cdr3_aa: ASSQVTGPPNTGELF

v_call: TRBV6-4
cdr3_aa: ASLPAVSYEQY

v_call: TRBV15
cdr3_aa: ATSRDRWGIGEKLF

v_call: TRBV3-1
cdr3_aa: ASSQEGQNNSPLH

v_call: TRBV11-3
cdr3_aa: ASSLDPTKTGPLH

v_call: TRBV7-2
cdr3_aa: ASSPPGGSSYNEKF

v_call: TRBV12-3/TRBV12-4
cdr3_aa: ASHWEDTLNYGYT

v_call: TRBV11-3
cdr3_aa: ASSSRGTNTEAF

v_call: TRBV11-2
cdr3_aa: ASSWAGLRGPGTEAF

v_call: TRBV19
cdr3_aa: ASSNAGSGNTIY

v_call: TRBV6-5
cdr3_aa: ASSYGTGTGGDEAF

v_call: TRBV6-1
cdr3_aa: ASSPGQGASYEQY

v_call: TRBV7-8
cdr3_aa: ASRSGRVASYEQY

v_call: TRBV7-8
cdr3_aa: ASSPADSLYEQY

v_call: TRBV4-1
cdr3_aa: ASSPGQTDSPLH

v_call: TRBV7-6
cdr3_aa: ASSLSVTPRRGQGKLRTEAF

v_call: TRBV7-8
cdr3_aa: ASSPAGQGKGGYT

v_call: TRBV29-1
cdr3_aa: SVRSERTGELF

v_call: TRBV4-1
cdr3_aa: ASSQVGGQRQPQH

v_call: TRBV15
cdr3_aa: ATSRDVGIWVAKNIKY

v_call: TRBV24-1
cdr3_aa: ATSDPGQGWGAF

v_call: TRBV7-2
cdr3_aa: ASSPLQGAQETQY

v_call: TRBV11-2
cdr3_aa: ASSSGTGYYEQY

v_call: TRBV24-1
cdr3_aa: ATGGIGAETQY

v_call: TRBV2
cdr3_aa: ASRTGRTNTEAF

v_call: TRBV4-1
cdr3_aa: ASSQDHGDNYGYT

v_call: TRBV6-2/TRBV6-3
cdr3_aa: ASSYSEGFSYT

v_call: TRBV12-3/TRBV12-4
cdr3_aa: ASSWGHVNYGYT

v_call: TRBV6-2/TRBV6-3
cdr3_aa: ASRTRQRMNTEAF

v_call: TRBV12-3/TRBV12-4
cdr3_aa: ASSHLGGANYGYT

v_call: TRBV11-2
cdr3_aa: ASSLVSYNEQF

v_call: TRBV5-1
cdr3_aa: ASRLTGDGSPLH

v_call: TRBV20-1
cdr3_aa: SADPGTSGGANEQY

v_call: TRBV2
cdr3_aa: ASSEFASKAEAF

v_call: TRBV6-2/TRBV6-3
cdr3_aa: ASRNGRAVQY